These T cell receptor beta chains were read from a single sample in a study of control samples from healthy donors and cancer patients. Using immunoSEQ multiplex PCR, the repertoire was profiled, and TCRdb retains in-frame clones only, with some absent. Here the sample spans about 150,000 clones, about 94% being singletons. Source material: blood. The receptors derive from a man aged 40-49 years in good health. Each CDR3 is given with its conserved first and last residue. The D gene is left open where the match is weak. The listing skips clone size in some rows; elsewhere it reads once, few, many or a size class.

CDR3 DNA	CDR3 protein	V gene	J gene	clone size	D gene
TGCGCCAGCAGCCAAGATGGGGGGCCGAACACTGAGGCTTTCTTT	CASSQDGGPNTEAFF	TRBV4-1	TRBJ1-1	NA	NA
TGTGCCAGCAGGACAAGTGGTTCAGGGGGCGGGGGCTACACCTTC	CASRTSGSGGGGYTF	TRBV28	TRBJ1-2	NA	TRBD1
TGCGCCAGCAGCTCATCCTATATTGGGACCGGGGAGCTGTTTTTT	CASSSSYIGTGELFF	TRBV4-3	TRBJ2-2	NA	NA
TGTGCCAGCTCACTGCAGGGACCCACCGGGGAGCTGTTTTTT	CASSLQGPTGELFF	TRBV18	TRBJ2-2	NA	NA
TGTGCCAGCAGCCCTTACCTGGTAGACTATGGCTACACCTTC	CASSPYLVDYGYTF	TRBV7-2	TRBJ1-2	NA	NA
TGTGCCAGCTCACTTGCGACGGGAACCTCTGGAAACACCATATATTTT	CASSLATGTSGNTIYF	TRBV18	TRBJ1-3	NA	NA
TGTGCCAGCAGCCCGCGGAGATTGGGTCGGGACTACAATGAGCAGTTCTTC	CASSPRRLGRDYNEQFF	TRBV7-8	TRBJ2-1	NA	NA
TGTGCCAGCAGCCACCCTGGGCAGGGCTTTGGCTACACCTTC	CASSHPGQGFGYTF	TRBV14	TRBJ1-2	NA	NA
TGTGCCAGCAGCCCAGGGCAGGGGACTCAGGATGAGCAGTTCTTC	CASSPGQGTQDEQFF	TRBV2	TRBJ2-1	NA	NA
TGCGCCAGCAGTCAATCGGCAGGGTTGAGGGCGAACGGAAACACCATATATTTT	CASSQSAGLRANGNTIYF	TRBV23-1	TRBJ1-3	NA	NA
TGCGCCAGCAGCGCCCGAGACGAGACCCAGTACTTC	CASSARDETQYF	TRBV5-1	TRBJ2-5	once	NA
TGTGCCAGCAGTGAACAGGGCGGGGAGCAGTACTTC	CASSEQGGEQYF	TRBV6-1	TRBJ2-7	few	NA
TGTGCCAGCAGCCCGCAGGGGTTTAGCTATGGCTACACCTTC	CASSPQGFSYGYTF	TRBV7-8	TRBJ1-2	NA	NA
TGTGCCAGCAGCACCCGGACAGGGGATACTTTAGGGGGCTACACCTTC	CASSTRTGDTLGGYTF	TRBV14	TRBJ1-2	NA	TRBD1
TGTGCCAGTAGTACGTCCGGGACAGGGGGCGATCCCCAGCATTTT	CASSTSGTGGDPQHF	TRBV19	TRBJ1-5	NA	TRBD1
TGTGCCAGCAGTCCCCGCGCAGGCTACTACAATGAGCAGTTCTTC	CASSPRAGYYNEQFF	TRBV25-1	TRBJ2-1	NA	NA
TGTGCCAGCACCCTGGGGGGGGTCGGGGGCACTGAAGCTTTCTTT	CASTLGGVGGTEAFF	TRBV28	TRBJ1-1	once	NA
TGTGCCAGCAGTCCCACCCGGGATGTCAGTGGCTACACCTTC	CASSPTRDVSGYTF	TRBV28	TRBJ1-2	NA	NA
TGCGCCAGCGGCGGACAGGGCCTATTTAACTATGGCTACACCTTC	CASGGQGLFNYGYTF	TRBV10-2	TRBJ1-2	NA	TRBD1
TGCGCCAGCAGTGAGTCGCGGACACATTATAGCAATCAGCCCCAGCATTTT	CASSESRTHYSNQPQHF	TRBV10-2	TRBJ1-5	NA	NA
TGTGCCACCAGTGATCCCGGATATAACACAGATACGCAGTATTTT	CATSDPGYNTDTQYF	TRBV24-1	TRBJ2-3	NA	NA
TGTGCCTGGAGTAGGGGGACAGGGGATTCGGATCAGCCCCAGCATTTT	CAWSRGTGDSDQPQHF	TRBV30	TRBJ1-5	NA	TRBD1
TGTGCCAGCAGCGTTTCGGATGAGGGCAATCAGCCCCAGCATTTT	CASSVSDEGNQPQHF	TRBV9	TRBJ1-5	NA	NA
TGTGCCACCGAGGGAGGCGGGTACGTTCGCACTGAAGCTTTCTTT	CATEGGGYVRTEAFF	TRBV6-5	TRBJ1-1	NA	NA
TGTGCCAGCTCACATGATACAGGGTCAGGGAATTCACCCCTCCACTTT	CASSHDTGSGNSPLHF	TRBV18	TRBJ1-6	NA	NA
TGTGCCAGCAGCTTTTGGGGGTTATCCTACGAGCAGTACTTC	CASSFWGLSYEQYF	TRBV5-6	TRBJ2-7	NA	NA
TGTGCCACCAGTGATTTGTCAGGGAGTAGTACAGATACGCAGTATTTT	CATSDLSGSSTDTQYF	TRBV24-1	TRBJ2-3	NA	NA
TGTGCCAGTAGTGCGAGGACAGCCAGCCGTGAAAAACTGTTTTTT	CASSARTASREKLFF	TRBV19	TRBJ1-4	NA	NA
TGTGCCAGCAGCCCGACCGCGGGACAGGGGTACGAGCAGTACTTC	CASSPTAGQGYEQYF	TRBV7-2	TRBJ2-7	NA	TRBD1
TGTGCCTGGAGTCCAAGAGGAAACTATGGCTACACCTTC	CAWSPRGNYGYTF	TRBV30	TRBJ1-2	NA	NA
TGTGCCAGCAGCCAAGATAGAAAGGGGGGGTATAATTCACCCCTCCACTTT	CASSQDRKGGYNSPLHF	TRBV3-1/TRBV3-2	TRBJ1-6	NA	NA
TGTGCCAGCAGTATAGGGGGGCTGAACACTGAAGCTTTCTTT	CASSIGGLNTEAFF	TRBV27	TRBJ1-1	NA	NA
TGTGCCAGCAGTTACGGGCAGACGAACACTGAAGCTTTCTTT	CASSYGQTNTEAFF	TRBV6-6	TRBJ1-1	NA	NA
TGTGCCAGTAGATCTTCCCGGGACAGGGATCGTCAGCCCCAGCATTTT	CASRSSRDRDRQPQHF	TRBV19	TRBJ1-5	once	TRBD1
TGTGCCAGCAGCCTTACCCCCTTAGACAGGGCCCACGAGCAGTACTTC	CASSLTPLDRAHEQYF	TRBV11-2	TRBJ2-7	NA	TRBD1
TGTGCCAGCAGCCCGGGACAGGCACGAGCGGGAGACAATGAGCAGTTCTTC	CASSPGQARAGDNEQFF	TRBV7-9	TRBJ2-1	NA	NA
TGTGCCAGCAGAGGACAGGTAGGAGACATTCAGTACTTC	CASRGQVGDIQYF	TRBV28	TRBJ2-4	NA	TRBD1
TGCGCCAGCAGCCAAGAGCCCCTCCCGGAAAGGGGTGATGGCTACACCTTC	CASSQEPLPERGDGYTF	TRBV4-1	TRBJ1-2	NA	NA
TGCGCCAGCAGCGAAAACAGGGGGCGTATGGACACTGAAGCTTTCTTT	CASSENRGRMDTEAFF	TRBV5-1	TRBJ1-1	NA	TRBD1
TGTGCCAGCAGCCCGAGTACCACAGATACGCAGTATTTT	CASSPSTTDTQYF	TRBV7-8	TRBJ2-3	few	NA
TGTGCCAGCAGTTTATCAGGGAGGGATCAGCCCCAGCATTTT	CASSLSGRDQPQHF	TRBV28	TRBJ1-5	NA	NA
TGTGCCAGCAGCTTGAGGACAGGGGGCGGGGAGACCCAGTACTTC	CASSLRTGGGETQYF	TRBV5-6	TRBJ2-5	NA	TRBD1
TGTGCCAGTAGTATAGAGAGGGGAAACTACGAGCAGTACTTC	CASSIERGNYEQYF	TRBV19	TRBJ2-7	once	NA
TGTGCCAGCACCCCGTATATGATTGGCAATCAGCCCCAGCATTTT	CASTPYMIGNQPQHF	TRBV6-5	TRBJ1-5	few	NA
TGCGCCAGCAGCCAAGATCTTCGGGACAGGGGAGACAATCAGCCCCAGCATTTT	CASSQDLRDRGDNQPQHF	TRBV4-3	TRBJ1-5	NA	TRBD1
TGTGCCAGCAGCCGGGCCCCGGGGGGGCCAAATGAGCAGTTCTTC	CASSRAPGGPNEQFF	TRBV13	TRBJ2-1	NA	TRBD2
TGCGCCAGCAGCTATTCAGGGGGCCAACTGAACACTGAAGCTTTCTTT	CASSYSGGQLNTEAFF	TRBV5-1	TRBJ1-1	NA	TRBD1
TGTGCCAGCAGCCCGCGTTTTGCCAATGAGCAGTTCTTC	CASSPRFANEQFF	TRBV7-3	TRBJ2-1	NA	NA
TGTGCCAGCACCCTTCGAATCACAGGGGTGGGCACCGGGGAGCTGTTTTTT	CASTLRITGVGTGELFF	TRBV5-6	TRBJ2-2	NA	TRBD1
TGTGCCAGCAGTTACCAGGGTCGGGGCGGGGAGCTGTTTTTT	CASSYQGRGGELFF	TRBV27	TRBJ2-2	NA	NA
TGTGCCAGTAGTATATCCACAGGGGTGAACACTGAAGCTTTCTTT	CASSISTGVNTEAFF	TRBV19	TRBJ1-1	NA	TRBD1
TGTGCCAGTAGTATAGTCCGGCGAGGGTACAATCAGCCCCAGCATTTT	CASSIVRRGYNQPQHF	TRBV19	TRBJ1-5	NA	NA
TGTGCCAGCAGTTTCGCAGGGGTTGAAAAACTGTTTTTT	CASSFAGVEKLFF	TRBV27	TRBJ1-4	NA	NA
TGTGCCAGCAGCTCCGGGACAGGGGGTCAGCCCCAGCATTTT	CASSSGTGGQPQHF	TRBV27	TRBJ1-5	NA	TRBD1
TGTGCCAGCAGGGGGGACGGTAATCAGCCCCAGCATTTT	CASRGDGNQPQHF	TRBV2	TRBJ1-5	NA	NA
TGTGCCAGCTGCCCGGGGCTAGCTCCCTACGAGCAGTACTTC	CASCPGLAPYEQYF	TRBV27	TRBJ2-7	NA	NA